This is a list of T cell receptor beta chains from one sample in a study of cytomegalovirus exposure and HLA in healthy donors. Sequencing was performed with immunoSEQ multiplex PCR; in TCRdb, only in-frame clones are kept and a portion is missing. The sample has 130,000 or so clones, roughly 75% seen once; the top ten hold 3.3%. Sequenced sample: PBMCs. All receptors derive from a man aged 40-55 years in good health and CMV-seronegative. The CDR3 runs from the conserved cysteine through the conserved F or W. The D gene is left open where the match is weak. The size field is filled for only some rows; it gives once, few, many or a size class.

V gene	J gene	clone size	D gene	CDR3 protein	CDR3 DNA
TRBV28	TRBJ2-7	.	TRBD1	CASSLSRGYEQYF	TGTGCCAGCAGTTTAAGCAGGGGGTACGAGCAGTACTTC
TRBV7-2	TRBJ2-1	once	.	CASRPTRSSYNEQFF	TGTGCCAGCAGACCCACAAGGAGCTCCTACAATGAGCAGTTCTTC
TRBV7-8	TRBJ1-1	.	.	CASSLVSGNTEAFF	TGTGCCAGCAGCTTAGTATCAGGGAACACTGAAGCTTTCTTT
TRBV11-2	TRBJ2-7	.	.	CASSSGVGSSYEQYF	TGTGCCAGCAGCTCCGGGGTGGGTAGCTCCTACGAGCAGTACTTC
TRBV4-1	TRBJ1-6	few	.	CASSQVPGVRNSPLHF	TGCGCCAGCAGCCAAGTCCCGGGGGTTCGTAATTCACCCCTCCACTTT
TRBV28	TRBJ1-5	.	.	CASGEGPLSNQPQHF	TGTGCCAGCGGGGAGGGCCCCTTGAGCAATCAGCCCCAGCATTTT
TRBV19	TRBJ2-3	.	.	CASSTITGAQGTQYF	TGTGCCAGTAGCACCATCACAGGCGCCCAGGGTACGCAGTATTTT
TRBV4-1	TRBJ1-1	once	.	CASSQGGGAAEAFF	TGTGCCAGCAGCCAAGGGGGAGGGGCCGCTGAAGCTTTCTTT
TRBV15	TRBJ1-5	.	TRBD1	CATSRDLTGDSNQPQHF	TGTGCCACCAGCAGAGACCTGACAGGGGATAGCAATCAGCCCCAGCATTTT
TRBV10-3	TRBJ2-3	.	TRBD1	CAISESGAGGPDTQYF	TGTGCCATCAGTGAGTCGGGGGCAGGGGGCCCAGATACGCAGTATTTT
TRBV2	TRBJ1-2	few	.	CASSEGPDIGYTF	TGTGCCAGCAGTGAGGGCCCCGATATAGGCTACACCTTC
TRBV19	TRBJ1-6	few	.	CATTKQGLGSPLHF	TGTGCCACTACTAAACAGGGTCTAGGATCACCCCTCCACTTT
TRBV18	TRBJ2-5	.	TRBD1	CASSPKDRGQETQYF	TGTGCCAGCTCACCCAAGGACAGGGGGCAAGAGACCCAGTACTTC
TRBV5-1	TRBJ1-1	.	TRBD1	CASSGRQGLNTEAFF	TGCGCCAGCAGCGGCAGACAGGGGCTGAACACTGAAGCTTTCTTT
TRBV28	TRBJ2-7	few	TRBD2	CASSLGASGGGEQYF	TGTGCCAGCAGTTTAGGGGCTAGCGGGGGTGGGGAGCAGTACTTC
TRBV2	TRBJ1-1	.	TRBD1	CAGGTGENTEAFF	TGTGCGGGGGGGACAGGGGAGAACACTGAAGCTTTCTTT
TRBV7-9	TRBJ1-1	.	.	CASSLRTVNTEAFF	TGTGCCAGCAGCCTACGGACAGTGAACACTGAAGCTTTCTTT
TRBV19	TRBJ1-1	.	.	CASSRGGDTEAFF	TGTGCCAGTAGTAGGGGAGGAGACACTGAAGCTTTCTTT
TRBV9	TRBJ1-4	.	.	CASGGTALNEKLFF	TGTGCCAGCGGGGGCACAGCACTTAATGAAAAACTGTTTTTT
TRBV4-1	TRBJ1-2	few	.	CASSQVQLTNYGYTF	TGCGCCAGCAGCCAAGTTCAACTAACTAACTATGGCTACACCTTC
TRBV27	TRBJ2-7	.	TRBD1	CASRTLYRDRAGIQYF	TGTGCCAGCAGGACTTTATACCGGGACAGGGCCGGGATCCAGTACTTC
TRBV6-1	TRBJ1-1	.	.	CASRVGLNTEAFF	TGTGCCAGCCGCGTGGGGCTAAACACTGAAGCTTTCTTT
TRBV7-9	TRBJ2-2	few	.	CASSLLQDTGELFF	TGTGCCAGCAGCTTATTACAGGACACCGGGGAGCTGTTTTTT
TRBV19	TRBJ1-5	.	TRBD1	CATRQGHLGEPQHF	TGTGCCACCAGACAGGGGCACCTCGGGGAGCCCCAGCATTTT
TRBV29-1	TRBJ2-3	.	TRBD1	CSVEDRLIAPDTQYF	TGCAGCGTTGAGGACAGGTTGATTGCCCCTGATACGCAGTATTTT
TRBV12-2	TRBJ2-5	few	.	CASRESPTGGERCQETQYF	TGTGCAAGTCGGGAAAGTCCCACAGGGGGCGAGCGTTGCCAAGAGACCCAGTACTTC
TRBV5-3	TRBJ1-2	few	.	CAREGAYGYTF	TGTGCCAGAGAAGGGGCTTATGGCTACACCTTC
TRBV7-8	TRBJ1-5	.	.	CASSSRGGRRMAQPQHF	TGTGCCAGCAGCTCCAGGGGCGGCCGGCGGATGGCTCAGCCCCAGCATTTT
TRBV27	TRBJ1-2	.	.	CASSSPRETVMGYTF	TGTGCCAGCAGTTCCCCCCGGGAGACAGTGATGGGCTACACCTTC
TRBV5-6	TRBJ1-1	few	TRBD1	CASSGGRGRVNTEAFF	TGTGCCAGCAGCGGAGGCAGGGGGCGGGTGAACACTGAAGCTTTCTTT
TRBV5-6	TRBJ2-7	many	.	CASSLVAGPYEQYF	TGTGCCAGCAGCTTGGTGGCAGGCCCCTACGAGCAGTACTTC
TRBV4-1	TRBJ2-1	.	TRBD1	CASSQPGQGPSNEQFF	TGCGCCAGCAGCCAACCGGGACAGGGACCGTCCAATGAGCAGTTCTTC
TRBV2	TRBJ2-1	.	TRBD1	CASSGLTGVDNEQFF	TGTGCCAGCAGTGGGTTGACAGGGGTTGACAATGAGCAGTTCTTC
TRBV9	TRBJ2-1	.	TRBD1	CASSVLGQGLNEQFF	TGTGCCAGCAGCGTACTGGGACAGGGCCTCAATGAGCAGTTCTTC
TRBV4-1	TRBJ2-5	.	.	CASSHFLRETQYF	TGCGCCAGCAGCCACTTCCTACGAGAGACCCAGTACTTC
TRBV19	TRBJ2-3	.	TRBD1	CASSIGTGERGTDTQYF	TGTGCCAGTAGTATAGGGACAGGGGAGAGGGGCACAGATACGCAGTATTTT
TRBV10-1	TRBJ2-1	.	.	CASSAARGNEQFF	TGCGCCAGCAGTGCCGCTCGGGGCAATGAGCAGTTCTTC
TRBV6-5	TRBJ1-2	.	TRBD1	CASSSMGQRYGYTF	TGTGCCAGCAGTTCTATGGGACAGCGGTATGGCTACACCTTC
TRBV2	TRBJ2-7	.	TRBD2	CASSEPAGGGPTYEQYF	TGTGCCAGCAGTGAACCCGCCGGCGGGGGGCCTACCTACGAGCAGTACTTC
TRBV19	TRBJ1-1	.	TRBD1	CASSISAEGATEAFF	TGTGCCAGTAGTATCTCAGCCGAGGGGGCCACTGAAGCTTTCTTT
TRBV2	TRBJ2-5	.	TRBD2	CASSGELAGAQTQYF	TGTGCCAGCAGTGGGGAACTAGCGGGGGCCCAGACCCAGTACTTC
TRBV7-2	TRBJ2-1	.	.	CASSPWPRNEQFF	TGTGCCAGCAGCCCCTGGCCTCGCAATGAGCAGTTCTTC
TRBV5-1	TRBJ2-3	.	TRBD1	CASSLLAGQGATDTQYF	TGCGCCAGCAGCTTGCTTGCGGGACAGGGGGCAACAGATACGCAGTATTTT
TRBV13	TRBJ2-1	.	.	CASSLDVAAGYNEQFF	TGTGCCAGCAGCTTAGATGTTGCGGCAGGGTACAATGAGCAGTTCTTC